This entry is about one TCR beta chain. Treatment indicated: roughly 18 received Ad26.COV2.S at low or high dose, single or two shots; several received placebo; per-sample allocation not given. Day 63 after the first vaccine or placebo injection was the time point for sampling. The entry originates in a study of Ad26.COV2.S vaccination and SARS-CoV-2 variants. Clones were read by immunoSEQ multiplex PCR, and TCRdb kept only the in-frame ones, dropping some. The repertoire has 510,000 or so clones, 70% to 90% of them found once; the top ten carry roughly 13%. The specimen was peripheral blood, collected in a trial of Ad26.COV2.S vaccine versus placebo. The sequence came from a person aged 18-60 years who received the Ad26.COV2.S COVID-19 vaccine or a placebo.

The CDR3 protein is CASSLSENTEAFF. In nucleotides, the CDR3 is TGTGCCAGCAGCTTATCAGAAAACACTGAAGCTTTCTTT. This sequence joins TRBV11-1 and TRBJ1-1; D is uncertain. V was trimmed by 2 bases and J by 2 bases, leaving 6 bases between them. The CDR3 is 13 residues long. Germline-derived CDR1 and CDR2 are SGHAT and FQDESV (reference sequence).